The 8 T cell receptor beta chains below were found in one sample sequenced in a study of beta chain features in type 1 diabetes (dated by TCRdb to the late 2010s). The library came from the immunoSEQ multiplex PCR assay. All of the isolated RNA was reverse transcribed with the High Capacity cDNA Reverse Transcription Kit, so expressed TCRB transcripts were sequenced. Entries here come from immuneACCESS through TCRdb and include only in-frame sequences with V and J called. Some clones fail to appear in such tables; in the studies checked, an unresolved V gene covers under half of the shortfall, and the cause of the remainder is unknown. The sample yields more than 300,000 clones; roughly 12% were counted once. Less than 0.02% of the sample goes to the ten largest clones. The sequencing sample was made of naive CD4+ T cells from blood. The cell subset or site label, as the study defines it: true naive CD4+ T cells. These receptors were obtained from a man between 18 and 35 years old in good health.

The rearrangement links TRBV28 to TRBJ2-5; TRBD1 is a possible D gene (6 bases). Germline CDR1 and CDR2: MDHEN and SYDVKM. The CDR3 covers 14 residues. V gave up 5 bases and J gave up 0 bases, with 10 bases separating them. CDR3 nucleotides: TGTGCCAGCAGTCGAACAGGGTACCAAGAGACCCAGTACTTC. It codes for CASSRTGYQETQYF. The full variable domain, with the rest looked up from reference TRBV28 and TRBJ2-5, is DVKVTQSSRYLVKRTGEKVFLECVQDMDHENMFWYRQDPGLGLRLIYFSYDVKMKEKGDIPEGYSVSREKKERFSLILESASTNQTSMYLCASSRTGYQETQYFGPGTRLLVL.

V gene TRBV18 combines with J gene TRBJ1-1; D uncertain. In germline, CDR1 is KGHSH, CDR2 LQKENI. There are 14 residues in the CDR3. The V end was cut by 1 base, the J end by 3 bases, with 9 bases between. Here the CDR3 DNA reads TGTGCCAGCTCACCACGGGGAGCGGACACTGAAGCTTTCTTT. This codes for CASSPRGADTEAFF.

This clone was recorded a few times. This chain links TRBV27 with TRBJ1-1; D gene unclear. Germline V gene sequence: CDR1 MNHEY, CDR2 SMNVEV (reference sequence). This CDR3 region has 18 residues. V was shortened by 0 bases and J by 0 bases, with 17 bases between the two germline ends. CDR3 DNA sequence: TGTGCCAGCAGTTTATCGCCCGCGGGAACCCCTCTGAACACTGAAGCTTTCTTT. Its translation: CASSLSPAGTPLNTEAFF.

This chain's CDR3 is CASSISAGGRAHNEQFF. The CDR3 DNA follows: TGTGCCAGTAGTATAAGTGCGGGCGGGAGGGCCCACAATGAGCAGTTCTTC. The chain carries TRBV19 and TRBJ2-1; 9 bases map to TRBD2. After removal of 2 bases from V and 5 bases from J, the junction contained 10 bases not matched to a gene. CDR1 is LNHDA, CDR2 SQIVND, per germline (reference sequence). The CDR3 consists of 17 residues.

This chain joins TRBV25-1 and TRBJ2-5; D uncertain. CDR1 and CDR2 from the germline V gene are MGHDK and SYGVNS. The CDR3 is 14 amino acids. With 1 base removed from V and 5 bases from J, the gap between germline ends came to 11 bases. CDR3 residues: CASSEWASGETQYF. The CDR3 coding sequence is TGTGCCAGCAGTGAATGGGCCTCAGGTGAGACCCAGTACTTC.

The chain links TRBV7-2 to TRBJ2-5, with 9 positions matching TRBD2. CDR1 and CDR2 from the germline V gene are SGHTA and FQGNSA. V lost 4 bases and J lost 5; bases outside the gene matches: 14. This CDR3 is built from 17 residues. CDR3 sequence: CASSWRISGGERETQYF. In DNA form, the CDR3 reads TGTGCCAGCAGCTGGAGAATTAGCGGGGGCGAGCGGGAGACCCAGTACTTC.

V is TRBV27 and J is TRBJ2-1; possible D gene TRBD2, 6 bases. The V end was cut by 8 bases, the J end by 10 bases, with 12 bases between. The CDR3 runs 11 residues. Germline V gene sequence: CDR1 MNHEY, CDR2 SMNVEV (reference sequence). This CDR3 reads CASGIRGEQFF. The CDR3 region has the DNA TGTGCCAGCGGGATTCGGGGGGAGCAGTTCTTC.

This sequence joins TRBV5-4 and TRBJ2-5; 8 nucleotides line up with TRBD2. V gave up 0 bases and J gave up 5 bases; unmatched junction bases: 9. The CDR3 totals 16 residues. Per the germline V gene, CDR1 is SGHNT and CDR2 is YYREEE (reference sequence). The CDR3 sequence is CASSLGSAGVFETQYF. The CDR3 coding sequence is TGTGCCAGCAGCTTGGGGTCAGCGGGGGTGTTCGAGACCCAGTACTTC. The complete variable domain, with remaining parts taken from reference TRBV5-4 and TRBJ2-5, reads ETGVTQSPTHLIKTRGQQVTLRCSSQSGHNTVSWYQQALGQGPQFIFQYYREEENGRGNFPPRFSGLQFPNYSSELNVNALELDDSALYLCASSLGSAGVFETQYFGPGTRLLVL.